The rows below give T cell receptor beta chains drawn from one sample of a study of breast tumors, draining lymph nodes, adjacent tissues. TCRdb reprocessed the multiplex PCR reads with MiXCR, giving one entry per CDR3 protein. The data contain 84,000 or so distinct CDR3 sequences, around 29% of them singletons. The sample consisted of axillary lymph node tissue. Source of these receptors: a female donor with breast cancer. Some clones in this sample may be carry-over from other donors' samples. Each CDR3 is given with its conserved first and last residue. Fields, in order: V gene, D gene, J gene, clone size, CDR3 DNA, CDR3 protein. D genes are given only for firm matches. A clone size is listed for some rows: how often the clone was seen (once, few, many), or a class if it is expanded.

v_call: TRBV20-1; d_call: -; j_call: TRBJ2-4; clone_size: many; cdr3_nt: TGCAGTGCTATGGGATGGGGAAAAAACATTCAGTACTTC; cdr3_aa: CSAMGWGKNIQYF
v_call: TRBV28; d_call: TRBD2; j_call: TRBJ2-7; clone_size: many; cdr3_nt: TGTGCCAGCATGGCTAGCGGGAGTGGTGAGCAGTACTTC; cdr3_aa: CASMASGSGEQYF
v_call: TRBV20-1; d_call: -; j_call: TRBJ2-7; clone_size: many; cdr3_nt: TGCAGTGCTAGCGGAATCACCACCTACGAGCAGTACTTC; cdr3_aa: CSASGITTYEQYF
v_call: TRBV10-2; d_call: -; j_call: TRBJ1-2; clone_size: -; cdr3_nt: -; cdr3_aa: CASSFYICSARTGQGHDYGYTF
v_call: TRBV29-1; d_call: TRBD1; j_call: TRBJ2-1; clone_size: many; cdr3_nt: TGCAGCTACCGGGACAGGCCACACAATGAGCAGTTCTTC; cdr3_aa: CSYRDRPHNEQFF
v_call: TRBV20-1; d_call: TRBD2; j_call: TRBJ2-1; clone_size: many; cdr3_nt: TGCAGTGCTGAGAGCGGGACCCTTACCTACAATGAGCAGTTCTTC; cdr3_aa: CSAESGTLTYNEQFF
v_call: TRBV5-1; d_call: TRBD1; j_call: TRBJ1-2; clone_size: many; cdr3_nt: TGCGCCAGCAGCCCCGGGACAGGGGGCGGCTACACCTTC; cdr3_aa: CASSPGTGGGYTF
v_call: TRBV3-1; d_call: -; j_call: TRBJ1-1; clone_size: few; cdr3_nt: TGTGCCAGCAGCCGCGGGGGCGGGCTTGAAGCTTTCTTT; cdr3_aa: CASSRGGGLEAFF
v_call: TRBV12-3/TRBV12-4; d_call: -; j_call: TRBJ1-1; clone_size: many; cdr3_nt: TGTGCCAGCAGTCACGGACGGTCTGAAGCTTTCTTT; cdr3_aa: CASSHGRSEAFF
v_call: TRBV11-2; d_call: TRBD2; j_call: TRBJ2-2; clone_size: many; cdr3_nt: TGTGCCAGCAGCTTAGGGGCTAGCGGGAGCGGCACCGGGGAGCTGTTTTTT; cdr3_aa: CASSLGASGSGTGELFF
v_call: TRBV10-3; d_call: -; j_call: TRBJ2-6; clone_size: many; cdr3_nt: TGTGCCATCAGTGGGGGTTCTGGGGCCAACGTCCTGACTTTC; cdr3_aa: CAISGGSGANVLTF
v_call: TRBV6-1; d_call: -; j_call: TRBJ1-5; clone_size: many; cdr3_nt: TGTGCCAGCAGTAGCGGACTGAATAGCAATCAGCCCCAGCATTTT; cdr3_aa: CASSSGLNSNQPQHF
v_call: TRBV11-2; d_call: -; j_call: TRBJ2-5; clone_size: many; cdr3_nt: TGTGCCAGCAGCTTATACACGGAGACCCAGTACTTC; cdr3_aa: CASSLYTETQYF
v_call: TRBV4-1; d_call: -; j_call: TRBJ2-6; clone_size: many; cdr3_nt: TGCGCCAGCAGCCAAGACAGCTCTGGGGCCAACGTCCTGACTTTC; cdr3_aa: CASSQDSSGANVLTF
v_call: TRBV28; d_call: -; j_call: TRBJ1-2; clone_size: many; cdr3_nt: TGTGCCAGCAGGCAAGGACAGACTTATGGCTACACCTTC; cdr3_aa: CASRQGQTYGYTF
v_call: TRBV20-1; d_call: TRBD2; j_call: TRBJ2-3; clone_size: many; cdr3_nt: TGCAGTGCTTCCCGTCGGGGGGGCACAGATACGCAGTATTTT; cdr3_aa: CSASRRGGTDTQYF
v_call: TRBV7-8; d_call: -; j_call: TRBJ1-2; clone_size: many; cdr3_nt: TGTGCCAGCAGCCCGGCGGGCCTACCTAACTATGGCTACACCTTC; cdr3_aa: CASSPAGLPNYGYTF
v_call: TRBV4-2; d_call: TRBD2; j_call: TRBJ2-1; clone_size: -; cdr3_nt: TGTGCCAGCAGCCAAGAGGGGGGGAGGGCCAATGAGCAGTTCTTC; cdr3_aa: CASSQEGGRANEQFF
v_call: TRBV5-1; d_call: -; j_call: TRBJ2-3; clone_size: many; cdr3_nt: TGCGCCAGCAGCTTGGTTTTCGTGGGATTTGGTGATACGCAGTATTTT; cdr3_aa: CASSLVFVGFGDTQYF
v_call: TRBV20-1; d_call: TRBD1; j_call: TRBJ2-1; clone_size: -; cdr3_nt: TGCAGCGCTAGGAGGGGACAGGGCTCCTCCAATGAGCAGTTCTTC; cdr3_aa: CSARRGQGSSNEQFF
v_call: TRBV4-2; d_call: TRBD1; j_call: TRBJ1-4; clone_size: many; cdr3_nt: TGTGCCAGCAGCTGGGACAGGAGGGAGGAAAAACTGTTTTTT; cdr3_aa: CASSWDRREEKLFF
v_call: TRBV13; d_call: -; j_call: TRBJ1-3; clone_size: many; cdr3_nt: TGTGCCAGCAGGATCTACGGCTCTGGAAACACCATATATTTT; cdr3_aa: CASRIYGSGNTIYF
v_call: TRBV20-1; d_call: TRBD2; j_call: TRBJ2-7; clone_size: many; cdr3_nt: TGCAGTGCTAGTTGGCTAGCGGGAGCCCACGAGCAGTACTTC; cdr3_aa: CSASWLAGAHEQYF
v_call: TRBV30; d_call: -; j_call: TRBJ1-6; clone_size: many; cdr3_nt: TGTGCCTGGAGAAAACAGGGTCTACCCCTCCACTTT; cdr3_aa: CAWRKQGLPLHF
v_call: TRBV6-5; d_call: -; j_call: TRBJ2-2; clone_size: many; cdr3_nt: TGTGCCAGCAGTCACTCCTATGGGCCGGACAAAGAGCTGTTTTTT; cdr3_aa: CASSHSYGPDKELFF
v_call: TRBV4-1; d_call: -; j_call: TRBJ2-1; clone_size: many; cdr3_nt: TGCGCCAGCAGCCAGATAAGCAGTTATGAGCAGTTCTTC; cdr3_aa: CASSQISSYEQFF
v_call: TRBV4-3; d_call: -; j_call: TRBJ2-2; clone_size: -; cdr3_nt: TGCGCCAGCAGCCAAAATACAGGGCAGAACACCGGGGAGCCGTTTTTT; cdr3_aa: CASSQNTGQNTGEPFF
v_call: TRBV5-6; d_call: -; j_call: TRBJ1-5; clone_size: many; cdr3_nt: TGTGCCAGCAGCTTTTGGGGCAATCAGCCCCAGCATTTT; cdr3_aa: CASSFWGNQPQHF
v_call: TRBV18; d_call: TRBD2; j_call: TRBJ2-1; clone_size: -; cdr3_nt: TGTGCCAGCTCACCCCTAGCGGGAGAAAGCAATGGGCAGTTCTTC; cdr3_aa: CASSPLAGESNGQFF
v_call: TRBV30; d_call: -; j_call: TRBJ2-2; clone_size: -; cdr3_nt: TGTGCCTGGAGGGGCGGCTTCACCGGGGAGCTGTTTTTT; cdr3_aa: CAWRGGFTGELFF
v_call: TRBV15; d_call: -; j_call: TRBJ2-5; clone_size: many; cdr3_nt: TGTGCCACCAGCAGAGGGACAGCAGAGACCCAGTACTTC; cdr3_aa: CATSRGTAETQYF
v_call: TRBV24-1; d_call: TRBD2; j_call: TRBJ2-5; clone_size: many; cdr3_nt: TGTGCCACCAGTGACTCTGCGGCTAGCGGGGGGGAGACCCAGTACTTC; cdr3_aa: CATSDSAASGGETQYF
v_call: TRBV7-2; d_call: TRBD1; j_call: TRBJ2-7; clone_size: many; cdr3_nt: TGTGCCAGCAGACGGGACAGGGGCTACGAGCAGTACTTC; cdr3_aa: CASRRDRGYEQYF
v_call: TRBV10-3; d_call: TRBD1; j_call: TRBJ1-1; clone_size: many; cdr3_nt: TGTGCCATCAGTGAGCCTGGACAGGGAGTCCCTGAAGCTTTCTTT; cdr3_aa: CAISEPGQGVPEAFF
v_call: TRBV7-3; d_call: TRBD2; j_call: TRBJ2-3; clone_size: many; cdr3_nt: TGTGCCAGCAGCTTCGGCGGGAGCGCAGATACGCAGTATTTT; cdr3_aa: CASSFGGSADTQYF
v_call: TRBV19; d_call: TRBD2; j_call: TRBJ2-1; clone_size: many; cdr3_nt: TGTGCCAGTAGTACATCTAGCGGGACATTCAATGAGCAGTTCTTC; cdr3_aa: CASSTSSGTFNEQFF
v_call: TRBV20-1; d_call: -; j_call: TRBJ1-3; clone_size: -; cdr3_nt: TGCAGTGCTAGTCAATCTGGAAACGCCATACATTTT; cdr3_aa: CSASQSGNAIHF
v_call: TRBV5-1; d_call: -; j_call: TRBJ2-7; clone_size: many; cdr3_nt: TGCGCCAGCAGCTTGTTGTCAGGGTATGAGCAGTACTTC; cdr3_aa: CASSLLSGYEQYF